These 3 T cell receptor beta chains were all obtained from the same sample, sequenced in a study of vaccination effects on CD4 cells after COVID-19. These receptors lack a known antigen. Following culture for about ten days, CD4+ T cells were isolated. Vaccine administered to participants consisted of two doses of either BNT162b2 or mRNA-1273. Only in-frame clones appear in the TCRdb table, and some are missing; sequencing was by immunoSEQ multiplex PCR. The sample carries more than 60,000 clones, around two thirds recorded once. The sample consisted of CD4+ T cells from PBMCs cultured without peptide, taken after COVID-19 vaccination. The receptor set was obtained from a human donor who received a COVID-19 vaccine.

V usage is TRBV23-1 and J usage is TRBJ2-7, with a tentative D call TRBD1 (6 bases). TRBV23-1 is given ORF status, its function remaining uncertain. This CDR3 has 14 residues. Trimming cost V 11 bases and J 5 bases, with 22 bases left between them. This CDR3 is CAGTTGKGVNEQYV. The CDR3, as DNA: TGCGCCGGAACCACAGGGAAAGGAGTAAACGAGCAGTACGTC.

CDR3 in amino acids: CASSAPLKAGGRDEQFF. CDR3 DNA: TGTGCCAGCAGTGCCCCCCTGAAAGCGGGGGGCAGGGATGAGCAGTTCTTC. V gene TRBV6-4 combines with J gene TRBJ2-1; 9 bases map to TRBD2. Per the germline V gene, CDR1 is MRHNA and CDR2 is SNTAGT. The V and J ends lost 4 bases and 8 bases, in that order; junction bases with no gene match: 15. The CDR3 extends over 17 amino acids.

The V call is TRBV30, the J call TRBJ1-2; TRBD1 might be the D (6 bases). V gave up 2 bases and J gave up 2 bases, with 9 bases separating them. Germline V gives CDR1 GTSNPN, CDR2 SVGIG (reference sequence). CDR3 length: 13 amino acids. CDR3 protein: CAWSRTDNYGYTF. CDR3 bases: TGTGCCTGGAGTAGGACAGACAACTATGGCTACACCTTC.